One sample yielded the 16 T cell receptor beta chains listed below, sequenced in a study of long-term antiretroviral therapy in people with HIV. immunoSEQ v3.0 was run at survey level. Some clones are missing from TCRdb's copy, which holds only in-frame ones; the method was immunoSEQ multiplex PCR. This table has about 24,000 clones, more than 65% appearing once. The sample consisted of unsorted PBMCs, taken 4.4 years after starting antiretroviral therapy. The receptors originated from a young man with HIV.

CDR3: CASSPPGQGAYREFF. The CDR3 DNA reads as TGTGCCAGCAGCCCGCCGGGACAGGGGGCGTATAGAGAGTTCTTC. The chain carries TRBV5-6 and TRBJ2-1; 12 bases are a match to TRBD1. CDR1 SGHDT and CDR2 YYEEEE come from the germline V gene. Trimming cost V 4 bases and J 14 bases; bases outside gene matches: 13. This CDR3 has 15 residues.

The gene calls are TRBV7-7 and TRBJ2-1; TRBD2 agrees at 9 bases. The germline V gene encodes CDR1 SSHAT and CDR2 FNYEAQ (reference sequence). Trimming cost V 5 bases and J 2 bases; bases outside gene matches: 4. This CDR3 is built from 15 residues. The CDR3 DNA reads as TGTGCCAGCAGCGTTAGCGGGGGTCCCTACAATGAGCAGTTCTTC. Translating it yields CASSVSGGPYNEQFF.

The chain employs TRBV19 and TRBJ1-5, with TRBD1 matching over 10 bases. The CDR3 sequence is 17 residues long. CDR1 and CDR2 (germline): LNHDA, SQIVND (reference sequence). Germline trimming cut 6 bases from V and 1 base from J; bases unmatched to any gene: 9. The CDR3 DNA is TGTGCCAGTAGCTCTGGGACAGGGGTCGAGAGCAATCAGCCCCAGCATTTT. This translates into CASSSGTGVESNQPQHF.

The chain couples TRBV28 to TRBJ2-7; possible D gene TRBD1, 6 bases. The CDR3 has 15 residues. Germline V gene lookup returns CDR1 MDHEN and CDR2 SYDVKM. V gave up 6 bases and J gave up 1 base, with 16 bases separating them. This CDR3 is CASRREQGLSYEQYF. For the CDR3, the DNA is TGTGCCAGCAGGAGGGAACAGGGTTTGTCCTACGAGCAGTACTTC.

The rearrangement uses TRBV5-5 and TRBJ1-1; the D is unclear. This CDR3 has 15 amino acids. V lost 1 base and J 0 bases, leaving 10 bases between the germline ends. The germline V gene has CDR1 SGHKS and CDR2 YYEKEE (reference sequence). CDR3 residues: CASSLSSSLNTEAFF. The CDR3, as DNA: TGTGCCAGCAGCTTGTCGTCGTCTCTGAACACTGAAGCTTTCTTT.

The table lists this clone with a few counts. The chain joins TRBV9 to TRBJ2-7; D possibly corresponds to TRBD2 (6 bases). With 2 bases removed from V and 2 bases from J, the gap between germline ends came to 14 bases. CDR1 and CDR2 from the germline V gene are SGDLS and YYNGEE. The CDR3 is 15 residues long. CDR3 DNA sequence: TGTGCCAGCAGCGTTCTGGGGACTGCGGCCTACGAGCAGTACTTC. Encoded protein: CASSVLGTAAYEQYF.

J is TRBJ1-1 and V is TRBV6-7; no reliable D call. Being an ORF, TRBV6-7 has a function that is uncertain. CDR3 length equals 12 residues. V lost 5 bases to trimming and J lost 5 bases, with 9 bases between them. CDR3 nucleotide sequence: TGTGCCAGCAGTCCCCCGGGGACTGAAGCTTTCTTT. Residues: CASSPPGTEAFF.

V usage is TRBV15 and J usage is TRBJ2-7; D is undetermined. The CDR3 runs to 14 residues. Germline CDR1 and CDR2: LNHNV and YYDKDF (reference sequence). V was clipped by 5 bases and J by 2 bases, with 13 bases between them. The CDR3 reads CATSFGPLTYEQYF. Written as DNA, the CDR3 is TGTGCCACCAGCTTTGGGCCTCTAACCTACGAGCAGTACTTC.

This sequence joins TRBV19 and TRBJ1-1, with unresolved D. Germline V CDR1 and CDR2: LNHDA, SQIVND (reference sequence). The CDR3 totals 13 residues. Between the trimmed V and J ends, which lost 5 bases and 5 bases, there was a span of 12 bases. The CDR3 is CASSGGSGTEAFF. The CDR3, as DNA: TGTGCCAGTAGTGGCGGGAGTGGTACTGAAGCTTTCTTT.

The CDR3 DNA sequence: TGTGCCAGCAGCTTACGGGCAGGGATGATGAACACTGAAGCTTTCTTT. Translating gives CASSLRAGMMNTEAFF. This chain connects TRBV11-1 to TRBJ1-1, with a tentative D call TRBD1 (5 bases). Germline V gene lookup returns CDR1 SGHAT and CDR2 FQDESV (reference sequence). Trimming pared 2 bases from V and 0 bases from J, leaving 13 bases between. The CDR3 runs to 16 residues. Variable domain in full (rest from reference TRBV11-1 and TRBJ1-1): EAEVAQSPRYKITEKSQAVAFWCDPISGHATLYWYRQILGQGPELLVQFQDESVVDDSQLPKDRFSAERLKGVDSTLKIQPAELGDSAMYLCASSLRAGMMNTEAFFGQGTRLTVV.

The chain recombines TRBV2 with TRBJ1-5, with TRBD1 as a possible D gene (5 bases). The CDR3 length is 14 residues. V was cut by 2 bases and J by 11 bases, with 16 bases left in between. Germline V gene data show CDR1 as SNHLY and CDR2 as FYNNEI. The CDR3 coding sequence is TGTGCCAGCAGTGAATCAGGCTGGAGGGGAGCCCAGCATTTT. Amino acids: CASSESGWRGAQHF.

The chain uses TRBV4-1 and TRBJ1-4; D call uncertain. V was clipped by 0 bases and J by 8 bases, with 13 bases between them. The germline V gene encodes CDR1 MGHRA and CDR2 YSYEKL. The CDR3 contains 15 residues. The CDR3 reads CASSQDSWGKEKLFF. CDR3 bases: TGCGCCAGCAGCCAAGATTCGTGGGGAAAGGAAAAACTGTTTTTT.

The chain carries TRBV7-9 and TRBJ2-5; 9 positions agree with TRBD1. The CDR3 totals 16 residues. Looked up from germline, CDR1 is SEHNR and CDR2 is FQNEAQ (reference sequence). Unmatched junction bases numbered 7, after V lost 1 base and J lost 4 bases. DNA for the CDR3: TGTGCCAGCAGCTTAGATTGGACAGGGGTTTCAGAGACCCAGTACTTC. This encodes CASSLDWTGVSETQYF.

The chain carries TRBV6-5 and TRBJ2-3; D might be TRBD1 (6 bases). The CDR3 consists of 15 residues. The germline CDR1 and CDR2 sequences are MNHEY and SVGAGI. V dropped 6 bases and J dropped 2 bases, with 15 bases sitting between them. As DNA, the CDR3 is TGTGCCAGCAGCTGGACAGCATACATCACAGATACGCAGTATTTT. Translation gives CASSWTAYITDTQYF.

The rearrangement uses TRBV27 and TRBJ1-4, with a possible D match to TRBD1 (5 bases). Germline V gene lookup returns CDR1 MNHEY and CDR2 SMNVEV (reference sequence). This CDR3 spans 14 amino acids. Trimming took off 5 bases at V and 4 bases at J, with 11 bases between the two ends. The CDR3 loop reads CASSRTGFNEKLFF. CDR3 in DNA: TGTGCCAGCAGTCGTACAGGATTTAATGAAAAACTGTTTTTT. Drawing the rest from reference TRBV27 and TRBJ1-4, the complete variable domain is EAQVTQNPRYLITVTGKKLTVTCSQNMNHEYMSWYRQDPGLGLRQIYYSMNVEVTDKGDVPEGYKVSRKEKRNFPLILESPSPNQTSLYFCASSRTGFNEKLFFGSGTQLSVL.

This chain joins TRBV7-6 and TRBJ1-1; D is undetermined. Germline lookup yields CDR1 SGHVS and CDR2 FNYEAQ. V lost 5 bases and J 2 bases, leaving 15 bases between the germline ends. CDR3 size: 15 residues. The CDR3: CASSPAVWGNTEAFF. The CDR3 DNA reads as TGTGCCAGCAGCCCAGCGGTATGGGGTAACACTGAAGCTTTCTTT.